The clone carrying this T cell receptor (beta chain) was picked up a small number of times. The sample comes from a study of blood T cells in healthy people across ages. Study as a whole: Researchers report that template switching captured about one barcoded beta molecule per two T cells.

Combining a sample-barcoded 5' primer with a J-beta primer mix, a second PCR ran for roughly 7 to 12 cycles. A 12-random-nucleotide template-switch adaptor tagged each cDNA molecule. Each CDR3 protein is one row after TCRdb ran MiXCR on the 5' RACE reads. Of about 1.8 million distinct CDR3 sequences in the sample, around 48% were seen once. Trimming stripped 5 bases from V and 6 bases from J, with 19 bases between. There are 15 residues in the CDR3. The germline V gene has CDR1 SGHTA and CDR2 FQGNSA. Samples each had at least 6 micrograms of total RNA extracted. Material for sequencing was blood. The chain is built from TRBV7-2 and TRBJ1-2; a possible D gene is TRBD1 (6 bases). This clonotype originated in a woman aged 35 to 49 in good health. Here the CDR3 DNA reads TGTGCCAGCAGCGTGACAGGAGTACTAGGGGATGGCTACACCTTC. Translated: CASSVTGVLGDGYTF. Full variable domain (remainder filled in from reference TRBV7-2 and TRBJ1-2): GAGVSQSPSNKVTEKGKDVELRCDPISGHTALYWYRQSLGQGLEFLIYFQGNSAPDKSGLPSDRFSAERTGGSVSTLTIQRTQQEDSAVYLCASSVTGVLGDGYTFGSGTRLTVV.